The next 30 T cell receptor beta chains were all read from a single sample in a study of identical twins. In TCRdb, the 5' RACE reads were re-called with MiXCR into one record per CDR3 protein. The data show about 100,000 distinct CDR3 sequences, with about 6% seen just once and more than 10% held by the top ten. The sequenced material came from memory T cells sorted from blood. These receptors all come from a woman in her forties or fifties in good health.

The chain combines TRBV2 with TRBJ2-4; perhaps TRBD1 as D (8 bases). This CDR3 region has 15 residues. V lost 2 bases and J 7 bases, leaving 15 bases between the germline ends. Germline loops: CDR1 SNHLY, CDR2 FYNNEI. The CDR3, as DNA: TGTGCCAGCAGTGAATGGTCACAGGGGGGGAACATTCAGTACTTC. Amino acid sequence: CASSEWSQGGNIQYF. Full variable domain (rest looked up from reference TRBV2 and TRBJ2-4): EPEVTQTPSHQVTQMGQEVILRCVPISNHLYFYWYRQILGQKVEFLVSFYNNEISEKSEIFDDQFSVERPDGSNFTLKIRSTKLEDSAMYFCASSEWSQGGNIQYFGAGTRLSVL.

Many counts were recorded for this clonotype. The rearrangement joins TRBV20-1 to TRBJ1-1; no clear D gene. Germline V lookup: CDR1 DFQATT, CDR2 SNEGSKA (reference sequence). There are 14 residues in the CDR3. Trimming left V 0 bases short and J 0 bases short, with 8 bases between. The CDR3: CSARDLYVNTEAFF. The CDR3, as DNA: TGCAGTGCTAGAGATCTTTACGTGAACACTGAAGCTTTCTTT.

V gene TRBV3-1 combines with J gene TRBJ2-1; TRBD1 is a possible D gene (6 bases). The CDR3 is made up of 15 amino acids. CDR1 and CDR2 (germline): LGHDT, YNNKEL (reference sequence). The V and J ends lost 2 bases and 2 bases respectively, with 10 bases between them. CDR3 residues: CASSQPRTAYNEQFF. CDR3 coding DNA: TGTGCCAGCAGCCAACCCCGGACAGCCTACAATGAGCAGTTCTTC.

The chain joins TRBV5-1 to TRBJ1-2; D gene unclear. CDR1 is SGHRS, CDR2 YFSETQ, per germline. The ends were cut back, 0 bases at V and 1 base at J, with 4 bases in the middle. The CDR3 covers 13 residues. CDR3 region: CASSLADNYGYTF. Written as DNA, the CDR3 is TGCGCCAGCAGCTTGGCCGATAACTATGGCTACACCTTC.

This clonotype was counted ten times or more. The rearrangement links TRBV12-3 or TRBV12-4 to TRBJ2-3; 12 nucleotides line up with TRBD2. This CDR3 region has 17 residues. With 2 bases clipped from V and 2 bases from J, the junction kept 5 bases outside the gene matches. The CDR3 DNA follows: TGTGCCAGCAGTTTAACGCTAGCGGGAGGGGTCACAGATACGCAGTATTTT. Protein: CASSLTLAGGVTDTQYF.

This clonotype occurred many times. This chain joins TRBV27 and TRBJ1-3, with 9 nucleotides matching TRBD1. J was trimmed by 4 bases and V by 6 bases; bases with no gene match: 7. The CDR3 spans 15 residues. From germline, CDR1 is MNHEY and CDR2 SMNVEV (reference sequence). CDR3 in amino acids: CASRGQGTRGNTIYF. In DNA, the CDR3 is TGTGCCAGCAGAGGACAGGGGACGCGGGGAAACACCATATATTTT.

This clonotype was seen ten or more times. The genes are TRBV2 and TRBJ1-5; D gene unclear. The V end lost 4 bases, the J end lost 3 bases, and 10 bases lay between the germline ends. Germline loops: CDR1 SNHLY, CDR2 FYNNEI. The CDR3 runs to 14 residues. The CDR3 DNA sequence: TGTGCCAGCAGTGCCGCAGCGGCCAATCAGCCCCAGCATTTT. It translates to CASSAAAANQPQHF.

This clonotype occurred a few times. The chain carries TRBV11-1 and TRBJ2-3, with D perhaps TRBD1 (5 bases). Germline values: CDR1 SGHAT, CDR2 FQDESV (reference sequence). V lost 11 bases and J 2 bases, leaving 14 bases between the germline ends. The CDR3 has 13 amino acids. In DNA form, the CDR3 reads TGTGCCTCTGGGGCAGGGATCACAGATACGCAGTATTTT. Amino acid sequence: CASGAGITDTQYF. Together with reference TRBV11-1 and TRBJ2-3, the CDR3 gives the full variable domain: EAEVAQSPRYKITEKSQAVAFWCDPISGHATLYWYRQILGQGPELLVQFQDESVVDDSQLPKDRFSAERLKGVDSTLKIQPAELGDSAMYLCASGAGITDTQYFGPGTRLTVL.

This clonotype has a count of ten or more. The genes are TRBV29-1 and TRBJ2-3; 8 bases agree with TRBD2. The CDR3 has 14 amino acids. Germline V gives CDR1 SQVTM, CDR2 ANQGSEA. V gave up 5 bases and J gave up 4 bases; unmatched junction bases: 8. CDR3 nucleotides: TGCAGCGTTACCGGGACTAGTTCCGCAGATACGCAGTATTTT. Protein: CSVTGTSSADTQYF.

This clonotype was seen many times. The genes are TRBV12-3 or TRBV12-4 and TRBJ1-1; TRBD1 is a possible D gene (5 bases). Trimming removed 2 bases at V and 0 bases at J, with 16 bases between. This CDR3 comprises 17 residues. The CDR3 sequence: CASSLRGLRSLNTEAFF. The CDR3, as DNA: TGTGCCAGCAGTTTAAGGGGTCTGAGGTCCCTGAACACTGAAGCTTTCTTT.

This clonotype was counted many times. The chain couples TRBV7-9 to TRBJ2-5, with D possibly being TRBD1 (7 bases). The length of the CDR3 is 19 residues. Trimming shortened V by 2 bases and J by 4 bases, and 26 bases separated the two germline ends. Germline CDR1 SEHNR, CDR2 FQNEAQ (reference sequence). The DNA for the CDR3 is TGTGCCAGCAGCTTACGGGGGTTCGACAGGGCGGGATCGGCAGAGACCCAGTACTTC. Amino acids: CASSLRGFDRAGSAETQYF.

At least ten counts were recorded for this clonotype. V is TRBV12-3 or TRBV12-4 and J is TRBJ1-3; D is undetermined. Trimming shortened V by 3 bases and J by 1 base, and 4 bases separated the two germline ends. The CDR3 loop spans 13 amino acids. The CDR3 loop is CASSLGSGNTIYF. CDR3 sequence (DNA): TGTGCCAGCAGTTTGGGATCTGGAAACACCATATATTTT.

CDR3 coding DNA: TGTGCCATCAGTGACCAACAGCGGGGCTCTGGGGCCAACGTCCTGACTTTC. Amino acids: CAISDQQRGSGANVLTF. This chain uses TRBV10-3 with TRBJ2-6; 7 bases are a match to TRBD2. V lost 3 bases to trimming and J lost 0 bases; unmatched junction nucleotides: 5. The length of the CDR3 is 17 residues. CDR1 and CDR2 (germline): ENHRY, SYGVKD.

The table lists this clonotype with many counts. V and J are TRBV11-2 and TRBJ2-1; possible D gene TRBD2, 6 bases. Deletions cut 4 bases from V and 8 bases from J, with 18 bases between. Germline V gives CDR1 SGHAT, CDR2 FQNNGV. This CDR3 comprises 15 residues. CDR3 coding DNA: TGTGCCAGCAGCTCAATTGCGGGGTGGGGCCATGAGCAGTTCTTC. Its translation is CASSSIAGWGHEQFF. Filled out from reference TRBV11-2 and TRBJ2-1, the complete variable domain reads EAGVAQSPRYKIIEKRQSVAFWCNPISGHATLYWYQQILGQGPKLLIQFQNNGVVDDSQLPKDRFSAERLKGVDSTLKIQPAKLEDSAVYLCASSSIAGWGHEQFFGPGTRLTVL.

The CDR3 loop is CASSLGTGSRLAYEQYF. Here the CDR3 DNA reads TGTGCCAGCAGCTTGGGAACAGGTAGCCGACTCGCCTACGAGCAGTACTTC. The chain is built from TRBV5-6 and TRBJ2-7; D may be TRBD1 (5 bases). The germline V gene has CDR1 SGHDT and CDR2 YYEEEE. The CDR3 length is 17 residues. V lost 0 bases and J lost 2, with 18 bases in between.

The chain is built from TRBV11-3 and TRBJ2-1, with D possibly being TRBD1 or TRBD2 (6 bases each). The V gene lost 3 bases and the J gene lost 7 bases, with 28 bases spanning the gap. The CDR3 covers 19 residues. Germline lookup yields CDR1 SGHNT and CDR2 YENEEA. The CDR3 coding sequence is TGTGCCAGCAGCTTCGCTACCCATGACAGGACTACAATAGTTAATGAGCAGTTCTTC. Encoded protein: CASSFATHDRTTIVNEQFF. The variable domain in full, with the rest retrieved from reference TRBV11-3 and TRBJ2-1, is EAGVVQSPRYKIIEKKQPVAFWCNPISGHNTLYWYLQNLGQGPELLIRYENEEAVDDSQLPKDRFSAERLKGVDSTLKIQPAELGDSAVYLCASSFATHDRTTIVNEQFFGPGTRLTVL.

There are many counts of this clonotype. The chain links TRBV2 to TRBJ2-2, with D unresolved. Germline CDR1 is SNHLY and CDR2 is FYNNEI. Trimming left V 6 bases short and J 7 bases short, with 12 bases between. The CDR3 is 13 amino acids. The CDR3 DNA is TGTGCCAGCAGGGGTATGGGAAGCGGGGAGCTGTTTTTT. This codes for CASRGMGSGELFF.

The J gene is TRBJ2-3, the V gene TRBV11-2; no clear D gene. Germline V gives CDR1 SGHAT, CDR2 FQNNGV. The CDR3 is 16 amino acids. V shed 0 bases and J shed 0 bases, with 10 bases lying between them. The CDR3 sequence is CASSLDLGHSTDTQYF. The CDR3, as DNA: TGTGCCAGCAGCTTAGATCTAGGTCACAGCACAGATACGCAGTATTTT.

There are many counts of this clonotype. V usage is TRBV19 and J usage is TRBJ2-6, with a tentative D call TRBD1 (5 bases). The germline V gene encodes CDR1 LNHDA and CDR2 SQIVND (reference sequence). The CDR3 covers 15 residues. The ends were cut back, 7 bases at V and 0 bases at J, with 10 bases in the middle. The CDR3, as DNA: TGTGCCAGTACCCCTCAGGGCTCTGGGGCCAACGTCCTGACTTTC. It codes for CASTPQGSGANVLTF. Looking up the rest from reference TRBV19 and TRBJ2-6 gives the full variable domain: DGGITQSPKYLFRKEGQNVTLSCEQNLNHDAMYWYRQDPGQGLRLIYYSQIVNDFQKGDIAEGYSVSREKKESFPLTVTSAQKNPTAFYLCASTPQGSGANVLTFGAGSRLTVL.

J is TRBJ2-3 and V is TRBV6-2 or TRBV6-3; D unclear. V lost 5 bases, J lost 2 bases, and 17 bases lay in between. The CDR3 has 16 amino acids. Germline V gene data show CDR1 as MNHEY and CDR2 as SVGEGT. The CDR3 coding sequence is TGTGCCAGCAGTAGTAGACGGCGACTGAACACAGATACGCAGTATTTT. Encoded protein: CASSSRRRLNTDTQYF.

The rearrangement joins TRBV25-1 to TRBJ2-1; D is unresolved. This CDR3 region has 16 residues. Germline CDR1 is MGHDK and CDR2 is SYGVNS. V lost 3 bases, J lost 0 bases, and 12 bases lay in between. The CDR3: CASSDPRPSSYNEQFF. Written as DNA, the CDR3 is TGTGCCAGCAGTGATCCCAGGCCGAGCTCCTACAATGAGCAGTTCTTC. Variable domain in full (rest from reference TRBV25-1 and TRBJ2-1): EADIYQTPRYLVIGTGKKITLECSQTMGHDKMYWYQQDPGMELHLIHYSYGVNSTEKGDLSSESTVSRIRTEHFPLTLESARPSHTSQYLCASSDPRPSSYNEQFFGPGTRLTVL.

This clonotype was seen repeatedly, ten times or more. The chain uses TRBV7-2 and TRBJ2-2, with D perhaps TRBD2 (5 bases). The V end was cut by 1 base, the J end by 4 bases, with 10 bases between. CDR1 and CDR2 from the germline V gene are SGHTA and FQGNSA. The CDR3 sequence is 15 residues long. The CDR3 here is CASSLGSSRTGELFF. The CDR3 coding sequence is TGTGCCAGCAGCTTAGGGTCTAGCCGCACCGGGGAGCTGTTTTTT.

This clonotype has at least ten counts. The CDR3 DNA reads as TGCGCCAGCAGCTTCCTCGGGACTAGCGGGAAGGGGAGCGAGCAGTACTTC. Its protein product is CASSFLGTSGKGSEQYF. The chain recombines TRBV5-1 with TRBJ2-7, with TRBD2 matching 13 bases. CDR3 length: 17 residues. Trimming at V came to 2 bases and at J to 6 bases, leaving 11 bases not matched to a gene. Germline V gives CDR1 SGHRS, CDR2 YFSETQ. Based on the CDR3 plus reference TRBV5-1 and TRBJ2-7, the full variable domain is KAGVTQTPRYLIKTRGQQVTLSCSPISGHRSVSWYQQTPGQGLQFLFEYFSETQRNKGNFPGRFSGRQFSNSRSEMNVSTLELGDSALYLCASSFLGTSGKGSEQYFGPGTRLTVT.

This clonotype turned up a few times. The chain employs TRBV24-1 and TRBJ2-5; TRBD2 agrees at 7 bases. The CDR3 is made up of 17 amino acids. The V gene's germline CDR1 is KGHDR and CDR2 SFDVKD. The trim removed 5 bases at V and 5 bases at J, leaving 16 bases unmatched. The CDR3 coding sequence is TGTGCCACCAGTGGTTTCGGGGCGGGAGAGGCGCGGGAGACCCAGTACTTC. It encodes CATSGFGAGEARETQYF.

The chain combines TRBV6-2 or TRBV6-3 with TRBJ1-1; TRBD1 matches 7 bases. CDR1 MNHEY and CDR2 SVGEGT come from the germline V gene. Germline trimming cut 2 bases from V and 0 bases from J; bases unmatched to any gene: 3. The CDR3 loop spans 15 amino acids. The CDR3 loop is CASSYPGQMNTEAFF. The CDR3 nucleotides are TGTGCCAGCAGTTACCCGGGACAGATGAACACTGAAGCTTTCTTT.

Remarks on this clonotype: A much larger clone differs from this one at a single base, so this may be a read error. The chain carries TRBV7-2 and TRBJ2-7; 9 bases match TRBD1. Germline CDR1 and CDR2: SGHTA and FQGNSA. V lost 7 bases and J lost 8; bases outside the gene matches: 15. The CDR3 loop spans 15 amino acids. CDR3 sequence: CASTRSGQGHYKQYF. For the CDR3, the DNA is TGTGCCAGCACCCGATCGGGACAGGGCCATTACAAGCAGTACTTC. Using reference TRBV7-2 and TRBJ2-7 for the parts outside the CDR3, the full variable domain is GAGVSQSPSNKVTEKGKDVELRCDPISGHTALYWYRQSLGQGLEFLIYFQGNSAPDKSGLPSDRFSAERTGGSVSTLTIQRTQQEDSAVYLCASTRSGQGHYKQYFGPGTRLTVT.

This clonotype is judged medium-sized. CDR3 sequence reads: CASRRLDEQFF. The CDR3 bases are TGCGCCAGCAGAAGACTGGATGAGCAGTTCTTC. V usage is TRBV5-1 and J usage is TRBJ2-1, with D hard to call. Trimming cost V 5 bases and J 8 bases, with 8 bases left between them. CDR1 and CDR2 (germline): SGHRS, YFSETQ. CDR3 length equals 11 residues. Full variable domain (rest looked up from reference TRBV5-1 and TRBJ2-1): KAGVTQTPRYLIKTRGQQVTLSCSPISGHRSVSWYQQTPGQGLQFLFEYFSETQRNKGNFPGRFSGRQFSNSRSEMNVSTLELGDSALYLCASRRLDEQFFGPGTRLTVL.

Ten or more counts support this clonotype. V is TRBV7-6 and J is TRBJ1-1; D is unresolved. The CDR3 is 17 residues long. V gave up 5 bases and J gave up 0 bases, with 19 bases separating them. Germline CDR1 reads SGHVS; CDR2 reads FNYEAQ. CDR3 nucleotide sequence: TGTGCCAGCAGCGTCTCGGTCCGGCGGAGCATGAACACTGAAGCTTTCTTT. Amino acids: CASSVSVRRSMNTEAFF.

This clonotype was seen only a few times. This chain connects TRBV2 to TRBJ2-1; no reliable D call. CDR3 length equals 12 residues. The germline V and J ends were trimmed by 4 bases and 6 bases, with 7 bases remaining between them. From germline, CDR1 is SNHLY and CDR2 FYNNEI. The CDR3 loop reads CASSGEVNEQFF. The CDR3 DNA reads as TGTGCCAGCAGTGGAGAAGTCAATGAGCAGTTCTTC.

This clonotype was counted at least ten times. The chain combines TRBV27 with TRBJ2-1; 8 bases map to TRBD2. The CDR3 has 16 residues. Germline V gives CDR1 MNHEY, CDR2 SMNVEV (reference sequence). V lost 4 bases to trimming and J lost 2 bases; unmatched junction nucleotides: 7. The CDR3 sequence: CASSSKRERTYNEQFF. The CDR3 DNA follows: TGTGCCAGCAGTTCAAAGCGGGAGAGAACCTACAATGAGCAGTTCTTC.